This is a list of T cell receptor beta chains from one sample in a study of identical twins. One entry per CDR3 protein results from TCRdb running MiXCR on the 5' RACE reads. Of about 660,000 distinct CDR3 sequences in the sample, 8.5% to 9% were seen once. These data also formed part of another study, on yellow fever vaccine responses in identical twins.

Material for sequencing was PBMCs. The receptor set was obtained from a young woman in good health. The CDR3 runs from the conserved cysteine through the conserved F or W. The D gene is left open where the match is weak. The listing skips clone size in some rows; elsewhere it reads once, few, many or a size class.

TRBV6-4,NA,TRBJ2-3,TRBD1,TGTGCCAGCAGTGACTCGGGACAGGGGTTCCCAGATACGCAGTATTTT,CASSDSGQGFPDTQYF
TRBV5-5,many,TRBJ2-1,TRBD1,TGTGCCAGCAGCCCGACAGGGGGGGACGGTATCAATGAGCAGTTCTTC,CASSPTGGDGINEQFF
TRBV21-1,NA,TRBJ2-3,NA,TGTGCCAGCAGCAAAAGAGGGGGGGTAGCGGGAGTAAGGGCAGATACGCAGTATTTT,CASSKRGGVAGVRADTQYF
TRBV6-5,many,TRBJ2-4,NA,TGTGCCAGCAGTTACTCCTGGGGGCTACGGGACATTCAGTACTTC,CASSYSWGLRDIQYF
TRBV6-2/TRBV6-3,NA,TRBJ2-3,TRBD2,TGTGCCAGCCTTTTCGGGACTAGCGGGGGAACAGCAGATACGCAGTATTTT,CASLFGTSGGTADTQYF
TRBV6-2/TRBV6-3,many,TRBJ2-7,NA,TGTGCCAGCAGTTACTCGATTCTAGCGTACACCTACGAGCAGTACTTC,CASSYSILAYTYEQYF
TRBV7-2,NA,TRBJ1-4,TRBD1,TGTGCCAGCAGCCCCACGCCGGGACAGTTAAATGAAAAACTGTTTTTT,CASSPTPGQLNEKLFF
TRBV5-1,many,TRBJ2-1,TRBD2,TGCGCCAGCAGCAAAACTAGCGGGAGAGTTATCGAGCAGTTCTTC,CASSKTSGRVIEQFF
TRBV12-3/TRBV12-4,many,TRBJ2-1,NA,TGTAGACCTGGGGTCAATGAGCAGTTCTTC,CRPGVNEQFF
TRBV6-2/TRBV6-3,NA,TRBJ2-3,NA,TGTGCCAGCAGCTCGGGATCGACAGCTACGCAGTATTTT,CASSSGSTATQYF
TRBV6-1,NA,TRBJ1-4,TRBD1,TGTGCCAGCAGATTCAGGGGGACTAATGAAAAACTGTTTTTT,CASRFRGTNEKLFF
TRBV10-2,few,TRBJ2-7,TRBD2,TGCGCCAGCAGTGAAACAGCGGGAGACGAGCAGTACTTC,CASSETAGDEQYF
TRBV6-1,many,TRBJ2-2,NA,TGTGCCAGCTACCAAAGGGGGAATGCGAACACCGGGGAGCTGTTTTTT,CASYQRGNANTGELFF
TRBV7-2,NA,TRBJ2-7,TRBD2,TGTGCCAGCAGCTATACTAGCGGGGGGGATGGGGAGCAGTACTTC,CASSYTSGGDGEQYF